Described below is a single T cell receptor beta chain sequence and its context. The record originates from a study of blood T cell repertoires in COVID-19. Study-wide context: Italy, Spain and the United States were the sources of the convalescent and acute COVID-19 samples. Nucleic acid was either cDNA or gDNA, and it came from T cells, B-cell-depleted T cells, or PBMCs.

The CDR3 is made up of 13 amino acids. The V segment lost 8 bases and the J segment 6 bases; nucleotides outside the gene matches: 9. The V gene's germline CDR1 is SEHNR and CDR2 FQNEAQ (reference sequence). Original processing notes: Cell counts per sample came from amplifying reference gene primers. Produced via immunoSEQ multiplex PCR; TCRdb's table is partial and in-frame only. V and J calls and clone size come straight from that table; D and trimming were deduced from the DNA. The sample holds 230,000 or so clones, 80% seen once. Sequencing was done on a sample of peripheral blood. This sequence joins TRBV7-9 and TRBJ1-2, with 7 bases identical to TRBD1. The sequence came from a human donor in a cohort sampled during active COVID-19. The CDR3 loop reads CASRQDRPDGYTF. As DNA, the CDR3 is TGTGCCAGCCGCCAGGACAGGCCGGATGGCTACACCTTC.